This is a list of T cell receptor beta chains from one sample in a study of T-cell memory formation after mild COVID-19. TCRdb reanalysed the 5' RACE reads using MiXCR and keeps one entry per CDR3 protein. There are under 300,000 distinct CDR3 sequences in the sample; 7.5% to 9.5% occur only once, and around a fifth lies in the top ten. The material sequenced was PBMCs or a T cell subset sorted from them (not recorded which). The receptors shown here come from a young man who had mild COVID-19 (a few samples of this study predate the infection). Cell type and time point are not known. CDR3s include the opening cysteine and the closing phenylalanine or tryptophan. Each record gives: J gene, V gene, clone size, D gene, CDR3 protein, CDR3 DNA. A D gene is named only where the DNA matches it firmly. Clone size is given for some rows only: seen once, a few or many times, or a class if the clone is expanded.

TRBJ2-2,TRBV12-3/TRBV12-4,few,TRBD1,CASRSGQGPTGELFF,TGTGCCAGCAGGTCGGGACAGGGACCCACCGGGGAGCTGTTTTTT
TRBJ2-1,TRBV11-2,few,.,CASSSRTGSGNEQFF,TGTGCCAGCAGCTCACGTACAGGGTCGGGGAATGAGCAGTTCTTC
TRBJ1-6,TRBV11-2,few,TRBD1,CASSIRTGWNSPLHF,TGTGCCAGCAGCATCCGGACAGGGTGGAATTCACCCCTCCACTTT
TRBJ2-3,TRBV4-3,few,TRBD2,CASSQEGERGDTQYF,TGCGCCAGCAGCCAAGAAGGAGAGCGGGGAGATACGCAGTATTTT
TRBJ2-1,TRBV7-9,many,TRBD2,CASSFGLAGGHHEQFF,TGTGCCAGCAGCTTTGGACTAGCGGGGGGGCATCATGAGCAGTTCTTC
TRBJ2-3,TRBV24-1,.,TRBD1,CATSDPGTGGDTQYF,TGTGCCACCAGTGATCCAGGGACAGGTGGAGATACGCAGTATTTT
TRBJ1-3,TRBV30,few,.,CAYQRGSSGNTIYF,TGTGCCTACCAGAGGGGATCAAGTGGAAACACCATATATTTT
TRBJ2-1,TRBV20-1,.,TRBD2,CSARKGLAGYNEQFF,TGCAGTGCTAGAAAAGGACTAGCGGGCTACAATGAGCAGTTCTTC
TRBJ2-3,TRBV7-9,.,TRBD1,CASSSTEGQVATQYF,TGTGCCAGCAGTTCAACCGAAGGACAGGTCGCCACGCAGTATTTT
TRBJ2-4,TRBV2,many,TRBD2,CATTGLAGRNIQYF,TGTGCCACCACAGGACTAGCGGGGCGAAACATTCAGTACTTC
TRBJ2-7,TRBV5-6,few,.,CASSLGGSLYEQYF,TGTGCCAGCAGCTTGGGGGGATCCCTCTACGAGCAGTACTTC
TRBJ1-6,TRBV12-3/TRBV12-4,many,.,CASRQGRGSPLHF,TGTGCCAGCAGGCAGGGCCGGGGTTCACCCCTCCACTTT
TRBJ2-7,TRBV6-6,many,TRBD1,CASSDPGQGYEQYF,TGTGCCAGCAGTGATCCGGGACAGGGCTACGAGCAGTACTTC
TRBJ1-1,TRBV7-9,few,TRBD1,CASSLGQGASGAFF,TGTGCCAGCAGCTTAGGACAGGGGGCAAGCGGAGCTTTCTTT
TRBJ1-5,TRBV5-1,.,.,CASSLGAGVQPQHF,TGCGCCAGCAGCTTAGGGGCAGGGGTTCAGCCCCAGCATTTT
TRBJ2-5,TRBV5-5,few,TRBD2,CASSRGLAANQETQYF,TGTGCCAGCAGCAGAGGACTAGCGGCAAACCAAGAGACCCAGTACTTC
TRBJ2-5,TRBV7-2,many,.,CASSLRASQETQYF,TGTGCCAGCAGCTTAAGGGCCAGCCAAGAGACCCAGTACTTC
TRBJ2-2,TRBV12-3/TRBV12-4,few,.,CASLRSTYTGELFF,TGTGCCAGCCTTCGGTCCACATACACCGGGGAGCTGTTTTTT
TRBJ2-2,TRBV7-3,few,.,CASSLIGPGELFF,TGTGCCAGCAGCTTAATTGGTCCCGGGGAGCTGTTTTTT
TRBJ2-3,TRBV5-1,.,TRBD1,CASSLPGQGYTQYF,TGCGCCAGCAGCCTGCCGGGACAGGGGTATACGCAGTATTTT
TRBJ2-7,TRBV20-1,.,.,CSARDPAGGTYEQYF,TGCAGTGCTAGAGATCCCGCAGGGGGGACCTACGAGCAGTACTTC
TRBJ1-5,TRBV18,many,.,CASSPGGIGQPQHF,TGTGCCAGCTCACCCGGAGGGATCGGTCAGCCCCAGCATTTT
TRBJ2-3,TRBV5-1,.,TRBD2,CASSQSGEITDTQYF,TGCGCCAGCAGCCAAAGCGGGGAGATTACAGATACGCAGTATTTT
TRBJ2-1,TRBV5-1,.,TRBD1,CASSLSGQGNEQFF,TGCGCCAGCAGCTTGTCCGGACAGGGCAATGAGCAGTTCTTC
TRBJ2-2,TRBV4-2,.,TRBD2,CASSQEPGLARANTGELFF,TGTGCCAGCAGCCAAGAACCGGGACTAGCGCGCGCGAACACCGGGGAGCTGTTTTTT
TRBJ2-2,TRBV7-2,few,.,CASSFMGGQVFF,TGTGCCAGCAGCTTCATGGGGGGGCAGGTGTTTTTT
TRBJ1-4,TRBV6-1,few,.,CASSEAWSAEKLFF,TGTGCCAGCAGTGAAGCCTGGTCAGCCGAAAAACTGTTTTTT
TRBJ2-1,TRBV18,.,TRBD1,CASSPRQGLGSSYNEQFF,TGTGCCAGCTCACCCCGACAGGGCCTAGGGAGCTCCTACAATGAGCAGTTCTTC
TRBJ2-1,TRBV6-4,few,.,CASSDGPAEKQFF,TGTGCCAGCAGTGACGGTCCAGCGGAGAAGCAGTTCTTC
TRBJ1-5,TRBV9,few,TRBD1,CASSPKGGEDQPQHF,TGTGCCAGCAGCCCTAAAGGGGGCGAGGATCAGCCCCAGCATTTT
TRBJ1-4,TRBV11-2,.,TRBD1,CASSTDRGDGEKLFF,TGTGCCAGCAGCACGGACAGGGGCGACGGTGAAAAACTGTTTTTT
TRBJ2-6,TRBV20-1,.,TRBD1,CSADRGSGANVLTF,TGCAGTGCTGACAGGGGCAGTGGGGCCAACGTCCTGACTTTC
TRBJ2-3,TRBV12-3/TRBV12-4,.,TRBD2,CASSPALGLAGGYTDTQYF,TGTGCCAGCAGCCCCGCCCTGGGACTAGCGGGGGGTTACACAGATACGCAGTATTTT
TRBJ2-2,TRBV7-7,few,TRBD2,CASSIPGLAVNTGELFF,TGTGCCAGCAGCATACCGGGACTAGCGGTGAACACCGGGGAGCTGTTTTTT
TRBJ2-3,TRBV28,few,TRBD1,CASSQGSDDTGVFTDTQYF,TGTGCCAGCAGTCAAGGATCCGATGACACAGGGGTATTCACAGATACGCAGTATTTT
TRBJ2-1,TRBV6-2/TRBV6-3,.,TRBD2,CASSKNSGPISYNEQFF,TGTGCCAGCAGTAAAAATAGCGGGCCGATTTCCTACAATGAGCAGTTCTTC
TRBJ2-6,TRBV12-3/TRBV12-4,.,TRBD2,CASSYRDPGLDVLTF,TGTGCCAGCAGTTACCGGGACCCGGGACTAGACGTCCTGACTTTC
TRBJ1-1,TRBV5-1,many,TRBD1,CASSARQGNTEAFF,TGCGCCAGCAGCGCCAGACAGGGGAACACTGAAGCTTTCTTT
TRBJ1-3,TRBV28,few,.,CASSQQGGNTIYF,TGTGCCAGCAGTCAGCAGGGAGGAAACACCATATATTTT
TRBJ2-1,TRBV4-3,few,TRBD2,CASTSTSGDSYNEQFF,TGCGCCAGCACTTCGACTAGCGGGGACTCCTACAATGAGCAGTTCTTC
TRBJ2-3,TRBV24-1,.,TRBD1,CATSVGDRGTDTQYF,TGTGCCACCAGTGTGGGGGACAGGGGGACAGATACGCAGTATTTT
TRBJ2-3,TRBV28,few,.,CASSFSGIPRQYF,TGTGCCAGCAGTTTTTCAGGGATTCCTCGACAGTATTTT
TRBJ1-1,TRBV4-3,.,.,CASSQDVGPGGNTEAFF,TGCGCCAGCAGCCAGGACGTGGGACCCGGGGGAAACACTGAAGCTTTCTTT
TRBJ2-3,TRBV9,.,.,CASSVGGSTSTDTQYF,TGTGCCAGCAGCGTAGGGGGGTCCACTAGCACAGATACGCAGTATTTT
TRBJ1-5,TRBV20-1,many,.,CSATTGIGQPQHF,TGCAGTGCAACTACAGGGATCGGTCAGCCCCAGCATTTT
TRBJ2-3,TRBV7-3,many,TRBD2,CASSASGGAVDTQYF,TGTGCCAGCAGCGCCTCCGGGGGGGCCGTAGATACGCAGTATTTT